The clone carrying this TCR beta chain was detected ten times or more. Its antigen is still unknown. Other DNA sequences in this specimen translate into the identical CDR3. This sample is drawn from a study of shared clonotypes between healthy human individuals. Everyone who donated was a Caucasian adult who lived in Nashville, Tennessee. General study points: Clonotype sharing levels among donors were expected to vary with sequencing depth. It was only blood that was sampled, and tissue repertoires likely differ.

In germline, CDR1 is WSHSY, CDR2 SAAADI. The CDR3 contains 14 residues. V lost 3 bases, J lost 7 bases, and 15 bases lay in between. The protocol was immunoSEQ multiplex PCR, while the TCRdb copy is restricted to in-frame clones and leaves out a portion. Of about 490,000 clones listed, over 70% are singletons. The sequence was collected from a woman in her thirties or forties in good health. Some clones in this sample may be carry-over from other donors' samples. Material for sequencing was PBMCs. The chain has TRBV10-2 and TRBJ2-5; D gene uncertain. The CDR3 loop reads CASSDNRRDGTQYF. The CDR3 DNA reads as TGCGCCAGCAGTGACAACCGGCGAGATGGGACCCAGTACTTC.